The source of this T cell receptor beta chain is a study of early stage breast cancer tumors. Here immunoSEQ multiplex PCR was the method, and the copy in TCRdb shows in-frame clones only, minus some. In the table there are about 41,000 clones, about 78% of which are singletons. Per germline, CDR1 SQVTM and CDR2 ANQGSEA. V lost 6 bases and J 4 bases, leaving 12 bases between the germline ends. This CDR3 comprises 12 residues. The chain employs TRBV29-1 and TRBJ1-2; D call uncertain. The sequence derives from a person aged 45-65 years with breast cancer. The sample taken for sequencing was blood. The CDR3 region is CSVRAGTYGYTF. The CDR3 DNA is TGCAGCGTGCGGGCAGGCACCTATGGCTACACCTTC. The full variable domain, completed using reference TRBV29-1 and TRBJ1-2, is SAVISQKPSRDICQRGTSLTIQCQVDSQVTMMFWYRQQPGQSLTLIATANQGSEATYESGFVIDKFPISRPNLTFSTLTVSNMSPEDSSIYLCSVRAGTYGYTFGSGTRLTVV.